This T cell receptor (beta chain) was captured by sequencing in a study of blood T cell repertoires in COVID-19. On the study more broadly: The United States, Italy and Spain provided the acute and convalescent COVID-19 samples.

Trimming took off 5 bases at V and 4 bases at J, with 14 bases between the two ends. Germline V lookup: CDR1 MNHEY, CDR2 SMNVEV (reference sequence). The CDR3 is 14 amino acids. This clone was seen just once. Clinical history reported by participants formed the basis on which cohorts were assigned. Sequencing was performed with immunoSEQ multiplex PCR; in TCRdb, only in-frame clones are kept and a portion is missing. The repertoire has a few hundred thousand clones, roughly 87% of them found once; the top ten carry under 3%. The chain employs TRBV27 and TRBJ2-5; D call uncertain. This receptor was taken from a woman in her 30s who had recovered from COVID-19. Input material: PBMCs or T cells enriched from blood (not recorded which). In nucleotides, the CDR3 is TGTGCCAGCAGTCCACCCCAACGGTCAGAGACCCAGTACTTC. Its translation is CASSPPQRSETQYF.